What follows is one TCR beta chain and its context. This sample was included in a study of OX40 agonist ivuxolimab in advanced cancers. Only in-frame clones appear in the TCRdb table, and some are missing; sequencing was by immunoSEQ multiplex PCR. The repertoire holds approximately 47,000 clones, with 92% as singletons. The CDR3 runs 15 residues. Sampling of blood occurred at baseline, cycle 4 day 1, and cycle 7 day 1. Here the sequenced sample was CD4+ or CD8+ T cells sorted from blood, taken in a trial of the OX40 agonist ivuxolimab. The rearrangement uses TRBV12-2 and TRBJ1-2. TRBV12-2 has pseudogene status. The receptor was isolated from an adult with an advanced solid tumor such as melanoma, head and neck, liver or kidney cancer. CDR3 bases: TGTGCAAGTCGCCCCCCCTCACGGAGGGAGGGGGACTACACCTTC. It translates to CASRPPSRREGDYTF.